This note documents a single TCR beta chain sequence. No antigen is known for it. Some clones are missing from TCRdb's copy, which holds only in-frame ones; the method was immunoSEQ multiplex PCR. The sample lists under 550,000 clones; 90% to 96% were seen once. These data originate in a study of shared clonotypes between healthy human individuals. Study outcomes and limitations: Estimated richness was generally greater in naive than memory subsets.

V lost 5 bases, J lost 6 bases, and 5 bases stayed unmatched. The CDR3 is 15 amino acids. CDR1 and CDR2 (germline): SEHNR, FQNEAQ (reference sequence). Input material: naive CD4+ T cells sorted from blood. Described subset: CD45RA+ positively selected. The origin of this receptor is a woman in her twenties or thirties in good health. This chain links TRBV7-9 with TRBJ1-5, with 12 bases fitting TRBD1. The CDR3 DNA follows: TGTGCCAGCAGCAGGGACAGGGGGCCTGCTCAGCCCCAGCATTTT. This sequence encodes CASSRDRGPAQPQHF.